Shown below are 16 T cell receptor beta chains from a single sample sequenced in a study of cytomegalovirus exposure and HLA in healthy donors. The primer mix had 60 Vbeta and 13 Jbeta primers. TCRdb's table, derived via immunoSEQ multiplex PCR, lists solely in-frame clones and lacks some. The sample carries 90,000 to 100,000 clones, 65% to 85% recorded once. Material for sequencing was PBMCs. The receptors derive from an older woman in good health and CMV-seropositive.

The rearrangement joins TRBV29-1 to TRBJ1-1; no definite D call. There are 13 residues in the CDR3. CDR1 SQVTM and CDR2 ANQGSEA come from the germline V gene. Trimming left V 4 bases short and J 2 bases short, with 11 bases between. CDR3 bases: TGCAGCGTTGGGTCTGGGCTCAACACTGAAGCTTTCTTT. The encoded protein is CSVGSGLNTEAFF.

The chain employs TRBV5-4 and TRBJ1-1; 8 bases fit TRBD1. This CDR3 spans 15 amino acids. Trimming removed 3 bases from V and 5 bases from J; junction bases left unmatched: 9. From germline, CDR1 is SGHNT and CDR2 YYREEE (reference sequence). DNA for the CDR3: TGTGCCAGCAGCTCCCTAACAGGGGGAGGTACTGAAGCTTTCTTT. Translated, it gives CASSSLTGGGTEAFF.

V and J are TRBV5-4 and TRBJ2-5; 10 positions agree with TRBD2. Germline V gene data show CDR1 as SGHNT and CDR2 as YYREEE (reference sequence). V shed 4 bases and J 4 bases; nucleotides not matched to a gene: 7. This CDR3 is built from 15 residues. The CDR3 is CASSPRTSGLETQYF. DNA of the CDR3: TGTGCCAGCAGCCCACGGACTAGCGGATTAGAGACCCAGTACTTC.

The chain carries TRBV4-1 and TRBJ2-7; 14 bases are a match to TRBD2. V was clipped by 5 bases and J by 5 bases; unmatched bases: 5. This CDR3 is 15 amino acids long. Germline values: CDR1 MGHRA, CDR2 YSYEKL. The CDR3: CASSGTSGRFDEQYF. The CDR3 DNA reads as TGCGCCAGCAGCGGGACTAGCGGGAGATTCGACGAGCAGTACTTC.

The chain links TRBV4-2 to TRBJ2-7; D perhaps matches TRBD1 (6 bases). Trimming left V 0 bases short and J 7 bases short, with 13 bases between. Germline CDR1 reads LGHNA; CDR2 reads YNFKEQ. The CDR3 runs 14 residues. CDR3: CASSQEGAHREQYF. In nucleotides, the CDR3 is TGTGCCAGCAGCCAAGAGGGGGCCCATCGGGAGCAGTACTTC.

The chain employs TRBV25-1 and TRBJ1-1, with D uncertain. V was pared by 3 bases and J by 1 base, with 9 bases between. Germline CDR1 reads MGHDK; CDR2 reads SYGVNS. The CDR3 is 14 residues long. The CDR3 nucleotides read TGTGCCAGCAGTGAGTTAGGCGGGAACACTGAAGCTTTCTTT. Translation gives CASSELGGNTEAFF.

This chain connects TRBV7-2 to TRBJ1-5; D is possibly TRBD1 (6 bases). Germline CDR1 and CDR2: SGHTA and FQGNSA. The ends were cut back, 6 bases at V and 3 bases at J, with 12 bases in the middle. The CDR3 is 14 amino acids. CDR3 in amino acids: CASRTTGDNQPQHF. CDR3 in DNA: TGTGCCAGCAGAACGACAGGAGACAATCAGCCCCAGCATTTT.

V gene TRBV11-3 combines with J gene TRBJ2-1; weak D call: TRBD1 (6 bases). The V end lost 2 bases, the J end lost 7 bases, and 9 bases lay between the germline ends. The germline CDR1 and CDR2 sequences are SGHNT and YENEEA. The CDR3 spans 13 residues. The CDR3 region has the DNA TGTGCCAGCAGCTTATTGAGGGGGAATGAGCAGTTCTTC. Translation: CASSLLRGNEQFF.

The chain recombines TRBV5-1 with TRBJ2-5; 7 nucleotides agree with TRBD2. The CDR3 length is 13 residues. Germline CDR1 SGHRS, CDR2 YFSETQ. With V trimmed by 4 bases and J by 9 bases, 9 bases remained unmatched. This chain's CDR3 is CASSPGTTRPQYF. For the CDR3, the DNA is TGCGCCAGCAGCCCTGGGACTACGCGGCCCCAGTACTTC.

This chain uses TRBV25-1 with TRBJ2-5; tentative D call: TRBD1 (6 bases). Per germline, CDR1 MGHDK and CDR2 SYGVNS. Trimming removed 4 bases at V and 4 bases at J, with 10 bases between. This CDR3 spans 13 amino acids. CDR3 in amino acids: CASSGDRLETQYF. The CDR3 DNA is TGTGCCAGCAGTGGTGACAGGTTAGAGACCCAGTACTTC.

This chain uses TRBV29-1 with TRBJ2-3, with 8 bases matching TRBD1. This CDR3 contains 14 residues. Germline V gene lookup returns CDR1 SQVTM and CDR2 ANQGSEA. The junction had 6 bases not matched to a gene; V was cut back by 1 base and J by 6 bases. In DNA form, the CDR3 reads TGCAGCGTTGAAGGCACAGGGGGTCGTGATACGCAGTATTTT. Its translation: CSVEGTGGRDTQYF.

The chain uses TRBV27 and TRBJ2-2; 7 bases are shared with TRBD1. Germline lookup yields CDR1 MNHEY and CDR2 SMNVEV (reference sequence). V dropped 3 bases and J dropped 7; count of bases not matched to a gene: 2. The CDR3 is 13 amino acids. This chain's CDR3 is CASSFNRGGELFF. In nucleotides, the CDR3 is TGTGCCAGCAGTTTTAACAGGGGCGGGGAGCTGTTTTTT.

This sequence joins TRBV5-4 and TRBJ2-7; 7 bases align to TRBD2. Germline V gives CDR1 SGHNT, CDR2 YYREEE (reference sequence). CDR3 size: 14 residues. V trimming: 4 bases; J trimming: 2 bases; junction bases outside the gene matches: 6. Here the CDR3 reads CASSGPSGPYEQYF. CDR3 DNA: TGTGCCAGCAGCGGGCCTAGCGGCCCCTACGAGCAGTACTTC.

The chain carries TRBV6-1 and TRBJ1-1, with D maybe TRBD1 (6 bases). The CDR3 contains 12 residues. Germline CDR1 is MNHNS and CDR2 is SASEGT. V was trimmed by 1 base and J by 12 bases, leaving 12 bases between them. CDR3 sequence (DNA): TGTGCCAGCAGTGAAGGATTGGGACACCCTTTCTTT. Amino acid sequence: CASSEGLGHPFF.

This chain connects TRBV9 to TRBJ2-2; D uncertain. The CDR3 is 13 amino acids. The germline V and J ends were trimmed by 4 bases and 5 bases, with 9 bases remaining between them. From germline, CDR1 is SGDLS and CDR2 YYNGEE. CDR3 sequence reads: CASSPTSTGELFF. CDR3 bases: TGTGCCAGCAGCCCGACATCGACCGGGGAGCTGTTTTTT.

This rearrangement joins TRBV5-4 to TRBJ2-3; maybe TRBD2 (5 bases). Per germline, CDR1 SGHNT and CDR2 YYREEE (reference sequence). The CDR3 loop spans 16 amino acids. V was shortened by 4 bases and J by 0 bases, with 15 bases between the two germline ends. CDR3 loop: CASSAGGPGSTDTQYF. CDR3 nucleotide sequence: TGTGCCAGCAGCGCGGGTGGGCCGGGTAGCACAGATACGCAGTATTTT. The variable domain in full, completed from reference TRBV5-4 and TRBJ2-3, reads ETGVTQSPTHLIKTRGQQVTLRCSSQSGHNTVSWYQQALGQGPQFIFQYYREEENGRGNFPPRFSGLQFPNYSSELNVNALELDDSALYLCASSAGGPGSTDTQYFGPGTRLTVL.